The 29 T cell receptor beta chains given below trace back to one sample, sequenced in a study of shared clonotypes between healthy human individuals. Data came from immunoSEQ multiplex PCR; TCRdb stores just in-frame clones and leaves some out. The profile shows some 2.1 million clones, approximately 94% of them singletons. In the naive CD8 group, cells lacked CD45RO and were positively selected for CCR7, so terminally differentiated effector memory CD45RA+ cells were left out. Sequenced sample: naive CD8+ T cells sorted from blood. The receptor source for this set is a man between 18 and 29 years old in good health.

The chain couples TRBV29-1 to TRBJ2-5; D is uncertain. The end of the DNA fits TRBJ2-7 better, so the J call may be wrong. The germline CDR1 and CDR2 sequences are SQVTM and ANQGSEA. The CDR3 loop spans 12 amino acids. CDR3 sequence reads: CSVELNSYEQYF. The DNA for the CDR3 is TGCAGCGTTGAATTGAACTCCTACGAGCAGTACTTC.

The rearrangement uses TRBV7-9 and TRBJ1-1, with D maybe TRBD1 (5 bases). V was trimmed by 1 base and J by 3 bases, leaving 12 bases between them. The CDR3 length is 15 residues. The germline CDR1 and CDR2 sequences are SEHNR and FQNEAQ (reference sequence). The CDR3 DNA is TGTGCCAGCAGCTTAGAGGGGCTAGGCCACACTGAAGCTTTCTTT. This sequence encodes CASSLEGLGHTEAFF.

As to this clone: Relative to the germline gene, one junction end is altered; a read error may explain this. This chain links TRBV7-7 with TRBJ2-3, with 16 bases identical to TRBD2. Germline CDR1 SSHAT, CDR2 FNYEAQ (reference sequence). The CDR3 covers 17 residues. This CDR3 is CASSPGTSGGGTDTQYF. In DNA, the CDR3 is TGTGCTAGCAGCCCCGGGACTAGCGGGGGGGGCACAGATACGCAGTATTTT.

A note on this clone: The sample contains more than one DNA sequence encoding this CDR3. CDR3 coding DNA: TGTGCCTGGAGTGCTACAGGGGGTACTGAAGCTTTCTTT. It translates to CAWSATGGTEAFF. This chain joins TRBV30 and TRBJ1-1, with TRBD1 matching over 8 bases. CDR3 length: 13 residues. Trimming took 1 base from V and 5 from J; bases not matched to a gene: 3. CDR1 GTSNPN and CDR2 SVGIG come from the germline V gene (reference sequence). The whole variable domain, filled in from reference TRBV30 and TRBJ1-1, reads SQTIHQWPATLVQPVGSPLSLECTVEGTSNPNLYWYRQAAGRGLQLLFYSVGIGQISSEVPQNLSASRPQDRQFILSSKKLLLSDSGFYLCAWSATGGTEAFFGQGTRLTVV.

The CDR3 reads CAISGRASGGYGELFF. The CDR3 DNA is TGTGCCATCAGTGGTCGGGCTAGCGGGGGTTACGGGGAGCTGTTTTTT. V usage is TRBV10-3 and J usage is TRBJ2-2; 10 bases line up with TRBD2. V lost 4 bases to trimming and J lost 7 bases; unmatched junction nucleotides: 9. The V gene's germline CDR1 is ENHRY and CDR2 SYGVKD. The CDR3 consists of 16 residues.

The genes are TRBV9 and TRBJ2-2, with 10 bases aligning to TRBD2. Germline assignment: CDR1 SGDLS and CDR2 YYNGEE. V shed 2 bases, J shed 2 bases, and the junction held 18 bases outside the gene matches. The CDR3 covers 21 residues. This chain's CDR3 is CASSVPIYPASGGRNTGELFF. The CDR3 DNA is TGTGCCAGCAGCGTCCCAATCTACCCGGCTAGCGGGGGTCGAAACACCGGGGAGCTGTTTTTT.

V gene TRBV11-2 combines with J gene TRBJ1-5, with D hard to call. The CDR3 runs to 13 residues. The germline V gene encodes CDR1 SGHAT and CDR2 FQNNGV. With 2 bases removed from V and 3 bases from J, the gap between germline ends came to 5 bases. The CDR3 here is CASSLRNNQPQHF. In DNA, the CDR3 is TGTGCCAGCAGCTTAAGAAACAATCAGCCCCAGCATTTT. Drawing the rest from reference TRBV11-2 and TRBJ1-5, the complete variable domain is EAGVAQSPRYKIIEKRQSVAFWCNPISGHATLYWYQQILGQGPKLLIQFQNNGVVDDSQLPKDRFSAERLKGVDSTLKIQPAKLEDSAVYLCASSLRNNQPQHFGDGTRLSIL.

V gene TRBV19 combines with J gene TRBJ2-7, with TRBD1 as a possible D gene (6 bases). The germline CDR1 and CDR2 sequences are LNHDA and SQIVND (reference sequence). Trimming took 2 bases from V and 3 from J, leaving 11 bases between them. The CDR3 loop spans 14 amino acids. CDR3 nucleotide sequence: TGTGCCAGTAGTATATACCAGGGGTTCTACGAGCAGTACTTC. Its protein product is CASSIYQGFYEQYF.

The V call is TRBV4-3, the J call TRBJ2-7, with TRBD2 matching 8 bases. With V trimmed by 0 bases and J by 3 bases, 10 bases remained unmatched. In germline, CDR1 is LGHNA, CDR2 YSLEER. There are 17 residues in the CDR3. CDR3 nucleotides: TGCGCCAGCAGCCAAGATCCTGGAGCGGGAGATTTCTACGAGCAGTACTTC. It translates to CASSQDPGAGDFYEQYF.

The chain combines TRBV4-3 with TRBJ2-7, with a weak D call TRBD2 (6 bases). Germline V gene lookup returns CDR1 LGHNA and CDR2 YSLEER. There are 16 residues in the CDR3. Trimming removed 2 bases at V and 2 bases at J, with 16 bases between. The CDR3 is CASSQHPTTGAYEQYF. CDR3 bases: TGCGCCAGCAGCCAACATCCAACGACGGGAGCCTACGAGCAGTACTTC.

To note about this clone: Other DNA sequences within the sample encode an identical CDR3. The chain uses TRBV6-1 and TRBJ2-7; D remains unclear. V shed 2 bases and J shed 1 base, with 9 bases lying between them. The CDR3 spans 14 residues. Looked up from germline, CDR1 is MNHNS and CDR2 is SASEGT. In DNA form, the CDR3 reads TGTGCCAGCAGTGAATTAGACTCATCCTACGAGCAGTACTTC. Translation gives CASSELDSSYEQYF.

With regard to this clone: Other nucleotide sequences in the sample specify the same CDR3. The V call is TRBV28, the J call TRBJ1-3; D is unresolved. Deletions cut 3 bases from V and 0 bases from J, with 9 bases between. The germline V gene encodes CDR1 MDHEN and CDR2 SYDVKM. CDR3 length: 15 amino acids. The CDR3 loop is CASSLVGPSGNTIYF. As DNA, the CDR3 is TGTGCCAGCAGTTTGGTAGGGCCCTCTGGAAACACCATATATTTT. The full variable domain, with the rest looked up from reference TRBV28 and TRBJ1-3, is DVKVTQSSRYLVKRTGEKVFLECVQDMDHENMFWYRQDPGLGLRLIYFSYDVKMKEKGDIPEGYSVSREKKERFSLILESASTNQTSMYLCASSLVGPSGNTIYFGEGSWLTVV.

A remark on this clone: Other DNA sequences in this specimen translate into the identical CDR3. This chain joins TRBV9 and TRBJ1-1; perhaps TRBD1 as D (5 bases). Per the germline V gene, CDR1 is SGDLS and CDR2 is YYNGEE. The length of the CDR3 is 13 residues. Trimming took off 2 bases at V and 5 bases at J, with 10 bases between the two ends. The CDR3 loop is CASSVGVGTEAFF. DNA of the CDR3: TGTGCCAGCAGCGTGGGGGTGGGGACTGAAGCTTTCTTT.

This chain uses TRBV7-2 with TRBJ2-5, with 9 bases aligning to TRBD1. Germline V gives CDR1 SGHTA, CDR2 FQGNSA. The CDR3 extends over 14 amino acids. Trimming cost V 5 bases and J 5 bases; bases outside gene matches: 6. The DNA of the CDR3 is TGTGCCAGCAGCCGGGACAGGGCCTGGGAGACCCAGTACTTC. Its protein product is CASSRDRAWETQYF.

The CDR3 sequence: CARGLAGIPGELFF. CDR3 DNA: TGTGCCAGAGGGCTAGCGGGAATACCCGGGGAGCTGTTTTTT. J is TRBJ2-2 and V is TRBV7-9; 9 bases fit TRBD2. Germline CDR1 reads SEHNR; CDR2 reads FQNEAQ (reference sequence). The V gene end was trimmed by 9 bases and the J gene end by 6 bases; junction bases not matched to a gene: 8. The CDR3 runs to 14 residues.

In nucleotides, the CDR3 is TGCGCCAGCAGCGGGGTCGAGGGGTGGGGCACAGATACGCAGTATTTT. Translated: CASSGVEGWGTDTQYF. The chain couples TRBV5-1 to TRBJ2-3, with D tentatively TRBD1 or TRBD2 (5 bases each). V was cut by 4 bases and J by 1 base, with 16 bases left in between. The V gene's germline CDR1 is SGHRS and CDR2 YFSETQ. The CDR3 covers 16 residues.

The CDR3 sequence: CASSPIPGGETYEQYF. Here the CDR3 DNA reads TGTGCCAGCAGCCCTATTCCTGGAGGTGAGACCTACGAGCAGTACTTC. V usage is TRBV7-8 and J usage is TRBJ2-7; tentatively, D is TRBD2 (5 bases). Trimming removed 5 bases from V and 2 bases from J, with 19 bases in between. The CDR3 is made up of 16 amino acids. Looked up from germline, CDR1 is SGHVS and CDR2 is FQNEAQ.

The count of this clone is one. The same CDR3 is also encoded by other DNA sequences in this sample. The V gene is TRBV6-5, the J gene TRBJ1-1; D is unclear. This CDR3 has 13 residues. Germline V gives CDR1 MNHEY, CDR2 SVGAGI. The V end lost 2 bases, the J end lost 5 bases, and 9 bases lay between the germline ends. As DNA, the CDR3 is TGTGCCAGCAGTTACGGCCCCAATACTGAAGCTTTCTTT. Translation gives CASSYGPNTEAFF.

A word on this clone: Other nucleotide sequences in the sample specify the same CDR3. The V gene is TRBV27, the J gene TRBJ2-2; the D is unclear. V lost 6 bases, J lost 2 bases, and 4 bases lay in between. The CDR3 spans 12 residues. In germline, CDR1 is MNHEY, CDR2 SMNVEV (reference sequence). This chain's CDR3 is CASSHNTGELFF. The CDR3 DNA reads TGTGCCAGCAGCCATAACACCGGGGAGCTGTTTTTT.

This chain connects TRBV21-1 to TRBJ1-2. TRBV21-1 is a recognized pseudogene. There are 14 residues in the CDR3. The CDR3 bases are TGTGCCAGCAGCCTCCCGGAGCTTAACTATGGCTACACCTTC. Amino acids: CASSLPELNYGYTF.

This clone was found once. This chain connects TRBV30 to TRBJ1-2; TRBD1 might be the D (6 bases). V was clipped by 0 bases and J by 8 bases, with 19 bases between them. The CDR3 contains 15 residues. The germline V gene encodes CDR1 GTSNPN and CDR2 SVGIG (reference sequence). As DNA, the CDR3 is TGTGCCTGGAGTGTAGGGGGTGAACAGGGAGGCGGCTACACCTTC. Protein sequence: CAWSVGGEQGGGYTF.

The gene calls are TRBV5-1 and TRBJ1-3; the D gene is possibly TRBD1 (5 bases). CDR1 and CDR2 from the germline V gene are SGHRS and YFSETQ. The V end was cut by 4 bases, the J end by 4 bases, with 18 bases between. The CDR3 contains 16 residues. The CDR3 nucleotides are TGCGCCAGCAGCCCGCGTGGGGGATTTTCCGGAAACACCATATATTTT. Translation: CASSPRGGFSGNTIYF.

The V call is TRBV11-2, the J call TRBJ1-3; D not certain. Germline loops: CDR1 SGHAT, CDR2 FQNNGV. With 6 bases removed from V and 0 bases from J, the gap between germline ends came to 15 bases. There are 16 residues in the CDR3. CDR3 region: CASRQSGTGSGNTIYF. As DNA, the CDR3 is TGTGCCAGCAGACAAAGTGGAACGGGCTCTGGAAACACCATATATTTT.

The CDR3 DNA reads TGTGCCAGCAGCGAAGACCTCGGGACTTACCAGTTCTTC. This codes for CASSEDLGTYQFF. The chain couples TRBV9 to TRBJ2-1, with D possibly TRBD2 on 6 matching bases. From germline, CDR1 is SGDLS and CDR2 YYNGEE. Trimming cost V 3 bases and J 13 bases, with 17 bases left between them. The CDR3 sequence is 13 residues long.

As DNA, the CDR3 is TGTGCCTGGAGTGTACCACCCAGAAACAATGAGCAGTTCTTC. Protein: CAWSVPPRNNEQFF. The chain employs TRBV30 and TRBJ2-1, with D uncertain. Germline assignment: CDR1 GTSNPN and CDR2 SVGIG (reference sequence). The CDR3 has 14 amino acids. Between the trimmed V and J ends, which lost 0 bases and 5 bases, there was a span of 11 bases.

This chain links TRBV4-1 with TRBJ2-7, with no clear D. This CDR3 contains 16 residues. The ends were cut back, 0 bases at V and 3 bases at J, with 15 bases in the middle. The V gene's germline CDR1 is MGHRA and CDR2 YSYEKL. The CDR3 spells CASSQDPGSTNYEQYF. The CDR3 region has the DNA TGCGCCAGCAGCCAAGATCCAGGCAGCACTAACTACGAGCAGTACTTC.

The chain uses TRBV5-1 and TRBJ2-3, with D unclear. Trimming took 0 bases from V and 3 from J, leaving 14 bases between them. Germline CDR1 and CDR2: SGHRS and YFSETQ. The CDR3 is 16 amino acids. CDR3 DNA: TGCGCCAGCAGCTTGGACATTGGGGAAACGACAGATACGCAGTATTTT. Its translation: CASSLDIGETTDTQYF.

The chain uses TRBV7-2 and TRBJ1-3; D might be TRBD1 (6 bases). The CDR3 loop spans 16 amino acids. CDR1 and CDR2 (germline): SGHTA, FQGNSA. V lost 5 bases and J lost 6, with 20 bases in between. The CDR3: CASSPHRVPSLNTIYF. The CDR3 nucleotides are TGTGCCAGCAGCCCCCACAGGGTCCCTAGTCTAAACACCATATATTTT.

The V and J genes are TRBV7-9 and TRBJ2-7; a possible D gene is TRBD2 (5 bases). V was shortened by 2 bases and J by 2 bases, with 25 bases between the two germline ends. The CDR3 covers 19 residues. Germline CDR1 and CDR2: SEHNR and FQNEAQ (reference sequence). As DNA, the CDR3 is TGTGCCAGCAGCTTATCAGCGGTCACGAAGGACTCAGCGCCCTACGAGCAGTACTTC. Translating it yields CASSLSAVTKDSAPYEQYF. The full variable domain, with the rest looked up from reference TRBV7-9 and TRBJ2-7, is DTGVSQNPRHKITKRGQNVTFRCDPISEHNRLYWYRQTLGQGPEFLTYFQNEAQLEKSRLLSDRFSAERPKGSFSTLEIQRTEQGDSAMYLCASSLSAVTKDSAPYEQYFGPGTRLTVT.